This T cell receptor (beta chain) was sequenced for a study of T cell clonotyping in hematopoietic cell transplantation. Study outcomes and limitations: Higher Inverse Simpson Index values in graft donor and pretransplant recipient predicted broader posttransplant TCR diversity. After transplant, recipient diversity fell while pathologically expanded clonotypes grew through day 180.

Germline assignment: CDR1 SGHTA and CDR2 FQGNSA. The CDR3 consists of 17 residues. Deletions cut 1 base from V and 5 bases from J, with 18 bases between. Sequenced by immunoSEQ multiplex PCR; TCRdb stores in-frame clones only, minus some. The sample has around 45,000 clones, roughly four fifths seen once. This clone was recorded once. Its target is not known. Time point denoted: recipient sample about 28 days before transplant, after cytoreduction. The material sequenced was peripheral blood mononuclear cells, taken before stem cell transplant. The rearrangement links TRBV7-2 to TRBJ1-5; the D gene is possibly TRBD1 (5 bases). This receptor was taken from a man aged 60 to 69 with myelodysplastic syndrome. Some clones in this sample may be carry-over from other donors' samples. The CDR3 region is CASSLVMSGGGHQPQHF. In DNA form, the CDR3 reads TGTGCCAGCAGCTTAGTTATGTCGGGTGGGGGACATCAGCCCCAGCATTTT. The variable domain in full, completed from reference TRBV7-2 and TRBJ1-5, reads GAGVSQSPSNKVTEKGKDVELRCDPISGHTALYWYRQSLGQGLEFLIYFQGNSAPDKSGLPSDRFSAERTGGSVSTLTIQRTQQEDSAVYLCASSLVMSGGGHQPQHFGDGTRLSIL.